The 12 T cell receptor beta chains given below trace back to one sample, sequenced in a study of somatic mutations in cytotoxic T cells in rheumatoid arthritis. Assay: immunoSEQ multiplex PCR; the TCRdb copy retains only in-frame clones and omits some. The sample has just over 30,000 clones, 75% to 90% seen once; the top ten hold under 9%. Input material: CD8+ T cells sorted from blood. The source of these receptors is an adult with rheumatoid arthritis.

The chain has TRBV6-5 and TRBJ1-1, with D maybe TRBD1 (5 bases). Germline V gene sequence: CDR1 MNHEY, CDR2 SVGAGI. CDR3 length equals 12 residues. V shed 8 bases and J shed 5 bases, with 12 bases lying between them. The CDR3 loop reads CASWRGGTEAFF. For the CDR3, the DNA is TGTGCCAGCTGGCGGGGGGGAACTGAAGCTTTCTTT.

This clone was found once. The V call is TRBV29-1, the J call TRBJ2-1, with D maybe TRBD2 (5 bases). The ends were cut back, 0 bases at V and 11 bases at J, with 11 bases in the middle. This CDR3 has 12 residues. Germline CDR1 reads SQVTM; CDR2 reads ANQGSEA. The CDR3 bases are TGCAGCGTTGAAGAAGGGCGGGCTCAGCAGTTCTTC. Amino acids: CSVEEGRAQQFF.

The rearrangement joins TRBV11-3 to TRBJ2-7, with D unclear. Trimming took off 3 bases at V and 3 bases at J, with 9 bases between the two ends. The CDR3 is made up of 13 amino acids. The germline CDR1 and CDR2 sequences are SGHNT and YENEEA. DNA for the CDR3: TGTGCCAGCAGCTTTGGGGTAAACTACGAGCAGTACTTC. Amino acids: CASSFGVNYEQYF.

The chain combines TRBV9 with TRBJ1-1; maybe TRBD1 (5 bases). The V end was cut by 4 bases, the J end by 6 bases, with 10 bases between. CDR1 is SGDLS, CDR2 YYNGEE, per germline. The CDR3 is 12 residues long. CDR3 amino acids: CASSTGTSEAFF. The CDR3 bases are TGTGCCAGCAGCACCGGGACCTCTGAAGCTTTCTTT.

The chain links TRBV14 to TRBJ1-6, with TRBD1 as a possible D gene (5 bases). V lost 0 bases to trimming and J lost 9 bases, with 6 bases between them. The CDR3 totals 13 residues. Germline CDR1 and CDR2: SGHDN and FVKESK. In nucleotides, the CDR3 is TGTGCCAGCAGCCAAGATAGGGGTTCACCCCTCCACTTT. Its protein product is CASSQDRGSPLHF.

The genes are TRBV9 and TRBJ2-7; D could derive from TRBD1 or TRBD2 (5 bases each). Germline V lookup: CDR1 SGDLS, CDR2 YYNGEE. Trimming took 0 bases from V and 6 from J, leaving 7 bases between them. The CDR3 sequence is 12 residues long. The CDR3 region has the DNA TGTGCCAGCAGCGTAGGGGACGGCGAGCAGTACTTC. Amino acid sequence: CASSVGDGEQYF.

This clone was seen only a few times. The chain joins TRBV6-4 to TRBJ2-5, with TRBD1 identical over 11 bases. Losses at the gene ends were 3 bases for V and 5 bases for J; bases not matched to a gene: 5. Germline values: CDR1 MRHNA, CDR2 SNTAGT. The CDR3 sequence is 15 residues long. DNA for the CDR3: TGTGCCAGCAGTGAAGGGACAGGGGGACAGGAGACCCAGTACTTC. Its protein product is CASSEGTGGQETQYF.

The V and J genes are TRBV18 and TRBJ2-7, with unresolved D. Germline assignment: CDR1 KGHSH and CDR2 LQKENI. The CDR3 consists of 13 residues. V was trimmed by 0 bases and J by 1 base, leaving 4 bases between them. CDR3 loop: CASSPPGSYEQYF. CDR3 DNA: TGTGCCAGCTCACCACCGGGGTCCTACGAGCAGTACTTC.

For the CDR3, the DNA is TGTGCCAGCAGCGCGCAGGGGCGGGAGACCCAGTACTTC. This gives the protein CASSAQGRETQYF. The chain links TRBV13 to TRBJ2-5, with TRBD1 as a possible D gene (6 bases). Germline CDR1 reads PRHDT; CDR2 reads FYEKMQ (reference sequence). Trimming removed 5 bases from V and 5 bases from J, with 12 bases in between. The CDR3 loop spans 13 amino acids. Looking up the rest from reference TRBV13 and TRBJ2-5 gives the full variable domain: AAGVIQSPRHLIKEKRETATLKCYPIPRHDTVYWYQQGPGQDPQFLISFYEKMQSDKGSIPDRFSAQQFSDYHSELNMSSLELGDSALYFCASSAQGRETQYFGPGTRLLVL.

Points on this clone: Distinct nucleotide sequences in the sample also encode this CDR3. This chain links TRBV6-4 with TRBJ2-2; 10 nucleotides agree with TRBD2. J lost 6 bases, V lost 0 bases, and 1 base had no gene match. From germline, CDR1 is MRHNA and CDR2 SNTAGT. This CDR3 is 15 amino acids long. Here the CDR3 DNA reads TGTGCCAGCAGTGACTCAGCGGGAGGGCCCGGGGAGCTGTTTTTT. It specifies CASSDSAGGPGELFF.

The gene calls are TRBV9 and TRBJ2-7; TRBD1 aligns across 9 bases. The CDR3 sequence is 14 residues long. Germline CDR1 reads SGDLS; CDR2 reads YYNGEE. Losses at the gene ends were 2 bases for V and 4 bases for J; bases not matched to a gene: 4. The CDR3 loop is CASSVGDRAYEQYF. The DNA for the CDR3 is TGTGCCAGCAGCGTGGGGGACAGGGCTTACGAGCAGTACTTC. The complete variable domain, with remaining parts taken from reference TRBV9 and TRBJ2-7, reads DSGVTQTPKHLITATGQRVTLRCSPRSGDLSVYWYQQSLDQGLQFLIQYYNGEERAKGNILERFSAQQFPDLHSELNLSSLELGDSALYFCASSVGDRAYEQYFGPGTRLTVT.

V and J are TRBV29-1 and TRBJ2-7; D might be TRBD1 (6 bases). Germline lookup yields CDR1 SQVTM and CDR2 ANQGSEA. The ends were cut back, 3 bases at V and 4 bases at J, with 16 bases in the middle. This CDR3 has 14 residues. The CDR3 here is CSVDGPGDAYEQYF. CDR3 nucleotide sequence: TGCAGCGTTGATGGGCCAGGGGATGCGTACGAGCAGTACTTC.